This T cell receptor (beta chain) was profiled in a study of blood T cell repertoires in COVID-19. Study-wide background: COVID-19 samples collected from the United States, Italy and Spain covered acute and convalescent phases. PBMCs, B-cell-depleted T cells, or T cells were the source of the cDNA or gDNA that made up the material.

In the authors' methods: By means of reference gene primer amplification, nucleated cell counts were estimated. Assay used: immunoSEQ multiplex PCR; TCRdb lists only in-frame clones, some missing. For V, J and clone size, that table is used; D and trimming come from the DNA. The sample has about 91,000 clones; roughly 87% are singletons. This CDR3 comprises 17 residues. Germline CDR1 SGHDT, CDR2 YYEEEE. Between the trimmed V and J ends, which lost 4 bases and 1 base, there was a span of 21 bases. J is TRBJ2-7 and V is TRBV5-6, with D possibly being TRBD2 (5 bases). Sequenced input: peripheral blood. The clonotype comes from a man in his 70s with acute or convalescent COVID-19. The DNA of the CDR3 is TGTGCCAGCAGCCCCCTCCGGGGAACGGAGATATCCTACGAGCAGTACTTC. Protein product: CASSPLRGTEISYEQYF.